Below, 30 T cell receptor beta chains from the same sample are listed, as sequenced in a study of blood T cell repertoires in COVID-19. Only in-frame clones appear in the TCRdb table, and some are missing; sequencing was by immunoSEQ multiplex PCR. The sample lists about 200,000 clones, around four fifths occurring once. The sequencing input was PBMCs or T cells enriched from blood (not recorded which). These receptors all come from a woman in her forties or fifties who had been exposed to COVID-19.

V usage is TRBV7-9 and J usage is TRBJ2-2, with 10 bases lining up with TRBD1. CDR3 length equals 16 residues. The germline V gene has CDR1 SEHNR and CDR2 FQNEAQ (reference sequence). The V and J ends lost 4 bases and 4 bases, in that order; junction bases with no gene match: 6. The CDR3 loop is CASSSPGQGFTGELFF. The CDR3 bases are TGTGCCAGCAGCTCGCCGGGACAGGGGTTCACCGGGGAGCTGTTTTTT.

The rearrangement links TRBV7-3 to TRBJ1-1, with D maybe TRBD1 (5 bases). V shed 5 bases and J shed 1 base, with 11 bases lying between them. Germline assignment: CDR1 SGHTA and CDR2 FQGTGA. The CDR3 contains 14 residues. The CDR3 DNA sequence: TGTGCCAGCAGCCGAGGCGGGGGGAACACTGAAGCTTTCTTT. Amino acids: CASSRGGGNTEAFF.

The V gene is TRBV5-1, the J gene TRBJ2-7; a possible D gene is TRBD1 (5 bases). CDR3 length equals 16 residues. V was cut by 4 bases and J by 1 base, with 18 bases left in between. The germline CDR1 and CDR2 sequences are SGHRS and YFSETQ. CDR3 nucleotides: TGCGCCAGCAGCCCACAGGCCTTTGTGGGGTCCTACGAGCAGTACTTC. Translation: CASSPQAFVGSYEQYF.

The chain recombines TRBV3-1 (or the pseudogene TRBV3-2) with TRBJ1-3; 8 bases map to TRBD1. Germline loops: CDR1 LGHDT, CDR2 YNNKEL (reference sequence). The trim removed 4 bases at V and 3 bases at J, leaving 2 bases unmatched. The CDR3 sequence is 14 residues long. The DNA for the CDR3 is TGTGCCAGCAGCCTACAGGGGGATGGAAACACCATATATTTT. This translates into CASSLQGDGNTIYF.

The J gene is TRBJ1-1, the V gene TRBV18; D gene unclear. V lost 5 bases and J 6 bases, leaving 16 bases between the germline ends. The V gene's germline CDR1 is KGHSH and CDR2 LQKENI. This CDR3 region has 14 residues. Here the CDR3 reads CASSATPAGAEAFF. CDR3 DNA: TGTGCCAGCTCAGCTACTCCGGCGGGAGCTGAAGCTTTCTTT.

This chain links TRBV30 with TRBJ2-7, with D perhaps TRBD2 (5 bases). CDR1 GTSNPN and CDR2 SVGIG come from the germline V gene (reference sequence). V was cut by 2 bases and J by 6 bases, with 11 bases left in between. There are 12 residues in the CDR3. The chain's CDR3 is CAWSPLAGEQYF. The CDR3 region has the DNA TGTGCCTGGAGTCCGCTTGCGGGCGAGCAGTACTTC.

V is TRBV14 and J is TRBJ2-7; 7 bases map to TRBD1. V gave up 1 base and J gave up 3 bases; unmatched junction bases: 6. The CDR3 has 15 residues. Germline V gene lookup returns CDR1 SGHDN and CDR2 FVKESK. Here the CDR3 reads CASSQGGGAYYEQYF. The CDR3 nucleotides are TGTGCCAGCAGCCAAGGAGGGGGCGCGTACTACGAGCAGTACTTC.

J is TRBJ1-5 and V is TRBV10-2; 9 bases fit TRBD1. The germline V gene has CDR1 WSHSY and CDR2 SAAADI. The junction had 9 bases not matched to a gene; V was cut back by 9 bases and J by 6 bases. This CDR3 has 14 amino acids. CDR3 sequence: CASSGTGSFQPQHF. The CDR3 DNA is TGCGCCAGTTCCGGGACAGGGAGTTTTCAGCCCCAGCATTTT.

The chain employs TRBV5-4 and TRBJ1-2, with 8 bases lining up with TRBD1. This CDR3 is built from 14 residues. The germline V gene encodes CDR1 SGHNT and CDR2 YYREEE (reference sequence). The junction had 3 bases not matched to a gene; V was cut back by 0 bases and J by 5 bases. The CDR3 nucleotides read TGTGCCAGCAGCTTGGACAGGGGGAGATATGGCTACACCTTC. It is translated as CASSLDRGRYGYTF.

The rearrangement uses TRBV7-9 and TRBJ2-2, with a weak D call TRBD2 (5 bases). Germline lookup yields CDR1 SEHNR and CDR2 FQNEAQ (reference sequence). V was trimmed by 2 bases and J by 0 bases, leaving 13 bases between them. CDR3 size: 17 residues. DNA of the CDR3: TGTGCCAGCAGCTTATATAAGGGTAGCGCGAACACCGGGGAGCTGTTTTTT. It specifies CASSLYKGSANTGELFF.

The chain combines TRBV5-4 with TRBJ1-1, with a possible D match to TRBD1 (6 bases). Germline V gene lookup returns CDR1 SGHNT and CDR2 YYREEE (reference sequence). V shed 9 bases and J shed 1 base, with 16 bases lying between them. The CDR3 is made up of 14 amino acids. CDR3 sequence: CATSLRTENTEAFF. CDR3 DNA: TGTGCCACCTCCCTTAGGACAGAGAACACTGAAGCTTTCTTT.

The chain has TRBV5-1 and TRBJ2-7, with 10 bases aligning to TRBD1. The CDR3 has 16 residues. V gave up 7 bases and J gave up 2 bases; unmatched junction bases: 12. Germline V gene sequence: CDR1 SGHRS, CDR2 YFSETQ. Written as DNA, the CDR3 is TGCGCCAGCGCCGGGACAGGGGCCCACTTAACCTACGAGCAGTACTTC. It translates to CASAGTGAHLTYEQYF.

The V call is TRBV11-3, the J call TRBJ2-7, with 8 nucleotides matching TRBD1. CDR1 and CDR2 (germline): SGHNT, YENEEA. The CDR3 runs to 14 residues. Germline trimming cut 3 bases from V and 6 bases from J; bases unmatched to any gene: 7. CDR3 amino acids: CASSLSDRGAEQYF. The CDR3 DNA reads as TGTGCCAGCAGCTTGAGTGACAGGGGAGCCGAGCAGTACTTC.

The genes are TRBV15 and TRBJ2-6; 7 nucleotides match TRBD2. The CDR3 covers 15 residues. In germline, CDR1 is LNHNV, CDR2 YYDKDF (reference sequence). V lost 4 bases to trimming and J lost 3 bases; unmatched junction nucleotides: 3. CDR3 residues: CATSMAGVGANVLTF. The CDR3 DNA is TGTGCCACCAGCATGGCGGGGGTTGGGGCCAACGTCCTGACTTTC.

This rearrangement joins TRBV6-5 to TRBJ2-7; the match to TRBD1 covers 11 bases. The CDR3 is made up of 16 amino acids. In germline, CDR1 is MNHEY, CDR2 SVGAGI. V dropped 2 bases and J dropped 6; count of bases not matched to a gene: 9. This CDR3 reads CASSYTGQGAFREQYF. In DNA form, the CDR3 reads TGTGCCAGCAGTTACACAGGACAGGGGGCTTTTCGCGAGCAGTACTTC.

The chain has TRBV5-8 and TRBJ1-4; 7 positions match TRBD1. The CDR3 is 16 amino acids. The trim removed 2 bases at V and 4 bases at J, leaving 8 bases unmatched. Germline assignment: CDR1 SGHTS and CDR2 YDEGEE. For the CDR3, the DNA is TGTGCCAGCAGCTTCGGGACAGTCGTGGGTAATGAAAAACTGTTTTTT. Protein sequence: CASSFGTVVGNEKLFF. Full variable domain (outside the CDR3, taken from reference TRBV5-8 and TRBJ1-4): EAGVTQSPTHLIKTRGQQATLRCSPISGHTSVYWYQQALGLGLQFLLWYDEGEERNRGNFPPRFSGRQFPNYSSELNVNALELEDSALYLCASSFGTVVGNEKLFFGSGTQLSVL.

This chain's CDR3 is CASSSTGAVEAFF. For the CDR3, the DNA is TGTGCCAGCAGCTCGACAGGGGCGGTTGAAGCTTTCTTT. This chain links TRBV11-2 with TRBJ1-1; 8 bases agree with TRBD1. The CDR3 consists of 13 residues. CDR1 is SGHAT, CDR2 FQNNGV, per germline. The J segment lost 7 bases and the V segment lost 4 bases, leaving 5 bases of the junction unmatched. Combining the CDR3 with reference TRBV11-2 and TRBJ1-1 gives the whole variable domain EAGVAQSPRYKIIEKRQSVAFWCNPISGHATLYWYQQILGQGPKLLIQFQNNGVVDDSQLPKDRFSAERLKGVDSTLKIQPAKLEDSAVYLCASSSTGAVEAFFGQGTRLTVV.

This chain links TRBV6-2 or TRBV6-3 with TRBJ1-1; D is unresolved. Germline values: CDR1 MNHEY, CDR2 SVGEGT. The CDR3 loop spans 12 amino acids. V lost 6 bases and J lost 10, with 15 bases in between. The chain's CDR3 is CASSPTQGRAFF. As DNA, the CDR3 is TGTGCCAGCAGCCCGACGCAAGGGAGAGCTTTCTTT.

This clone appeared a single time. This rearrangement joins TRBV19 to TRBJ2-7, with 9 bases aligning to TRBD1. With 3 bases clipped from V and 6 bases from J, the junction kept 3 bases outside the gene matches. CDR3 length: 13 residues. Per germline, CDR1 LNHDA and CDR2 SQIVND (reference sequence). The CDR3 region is CASSMNRGPEQYF. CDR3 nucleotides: TGTGCCAGTAGTATGAACAGGGGGCCCGAGCAGTACTTC.

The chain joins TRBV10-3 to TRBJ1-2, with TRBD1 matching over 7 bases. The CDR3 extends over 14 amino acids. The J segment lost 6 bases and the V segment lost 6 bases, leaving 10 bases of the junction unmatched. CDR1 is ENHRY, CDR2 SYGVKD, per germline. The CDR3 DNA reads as TGTGCCATCAGAGACTCAGGGGGTGGGGATGGCTACACCTTC. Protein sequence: CAIRDSGGGDGYTF.

This CDR3 is CASSQDLAGGPRQYF. In DNA, the CDR3 is TGCGCCAGCAGCCAAGATTTGGCGGGGGGTCCAAGGCAGTACTTC. The genes are TRBV4-3 and TRBJ2-5, with 8 bases matching TRBD2. The V and J ends lost 0 bases and 11 bases, in that order; junction bases with no gene match: 11. The CDR3 is made up of 15 amino acids. The germline CDR1 and CDR2 sequences are LGHNA and YSLEER.

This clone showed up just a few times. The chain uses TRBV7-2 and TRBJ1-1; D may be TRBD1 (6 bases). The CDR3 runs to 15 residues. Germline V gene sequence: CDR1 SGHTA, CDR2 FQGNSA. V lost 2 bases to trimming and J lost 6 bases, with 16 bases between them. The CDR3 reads CASSLWSQGHPEAFF. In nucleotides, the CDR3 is TGTGCCAGCAGCTTATGGAGTCAGGGGCATCCTGAAGCTTTCTTT.

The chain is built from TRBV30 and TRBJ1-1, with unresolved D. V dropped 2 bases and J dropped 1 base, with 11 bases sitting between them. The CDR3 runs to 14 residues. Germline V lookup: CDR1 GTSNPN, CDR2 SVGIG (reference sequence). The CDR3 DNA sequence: TGTGCCTGGAGTAAAAAACGGTCGAACACTGAAGCTTTCTTT. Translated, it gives CAWSKKRSNTEAFF. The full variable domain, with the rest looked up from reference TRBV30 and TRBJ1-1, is SQTIHQWPATLVQPVGSPLSLECTVEGTSNPNLYWYRQAAGRGLQLLFYSVGIGQISSEVPQNLSASRPQDRQFILSSKKLLLSDSGFYLCAWSKKRSNTEAFFGQGTRLTVV.

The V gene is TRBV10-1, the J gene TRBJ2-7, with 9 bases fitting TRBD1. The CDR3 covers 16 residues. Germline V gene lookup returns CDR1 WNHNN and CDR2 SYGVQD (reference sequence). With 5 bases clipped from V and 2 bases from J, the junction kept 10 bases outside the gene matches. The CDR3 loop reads CASSNPPGQGTYEQYF. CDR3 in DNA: TGCGCCAGCAGTAATCCCCCGGGACAGGGAACCTACGAGCAGTACTTC.

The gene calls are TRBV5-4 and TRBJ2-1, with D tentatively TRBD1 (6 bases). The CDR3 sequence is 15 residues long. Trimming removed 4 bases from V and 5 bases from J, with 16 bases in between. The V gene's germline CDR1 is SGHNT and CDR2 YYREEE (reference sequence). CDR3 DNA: TGTGCCAGCAGCCCATGGGGGCGACCGAACAATGAGCAGTTCTTC. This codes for CASSPWGRPNNEQFF.

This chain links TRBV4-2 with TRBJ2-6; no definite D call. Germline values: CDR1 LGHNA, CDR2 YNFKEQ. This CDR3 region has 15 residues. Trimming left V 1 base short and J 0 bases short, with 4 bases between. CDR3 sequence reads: CASSQVRSGANVLTF. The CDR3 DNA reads TGTGCCAGCAGCCAAGTCCGCTCTGGGGCCAACGTCCTGACTTTC.

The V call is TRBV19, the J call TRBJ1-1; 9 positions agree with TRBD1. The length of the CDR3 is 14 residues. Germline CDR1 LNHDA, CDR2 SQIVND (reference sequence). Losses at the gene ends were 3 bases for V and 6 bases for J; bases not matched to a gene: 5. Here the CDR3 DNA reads TGTGCCAGTAGTATGGTACAGGGGGCCCCTGAAGCTTTCTTT. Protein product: CASSMVQGAPEAFF.

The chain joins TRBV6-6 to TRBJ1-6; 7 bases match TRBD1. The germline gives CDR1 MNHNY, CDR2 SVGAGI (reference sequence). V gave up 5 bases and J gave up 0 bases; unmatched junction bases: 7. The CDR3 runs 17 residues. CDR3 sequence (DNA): TGTGCCAGCAGTCGTCAGGGGGGCAGCTCCTATAATTCACCCCTCCACTTT. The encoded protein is CASSRQGGSSYNSPLHF.

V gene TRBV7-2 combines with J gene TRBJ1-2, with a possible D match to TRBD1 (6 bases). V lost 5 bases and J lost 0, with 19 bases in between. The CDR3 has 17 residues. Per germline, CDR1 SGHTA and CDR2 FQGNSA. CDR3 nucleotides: TGTGCCAGCAGCCCCGACAGGTCCTGGGTACCTAACTATGGCTACACCTTC. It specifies CASSPDRSWVPNYGYTF.

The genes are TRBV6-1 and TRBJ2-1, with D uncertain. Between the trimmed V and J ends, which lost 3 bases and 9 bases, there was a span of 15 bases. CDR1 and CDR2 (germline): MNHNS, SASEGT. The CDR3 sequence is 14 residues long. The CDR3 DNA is TGTGCCAGCAGTGAGGCCCAGCTAACGGGTGAGCAGTTCTTC. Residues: CASSEAQLTGEQFF.